This T cell receptor beta chain came from a study of lymphopenia after photon versus proton radiotherapy. TCRdb's copy holds only in-frame clones and misses some; the assay was immunoSEQ multiplex PCR. The sample comprises more than 25,000 clones, approximately 88% of which are singletons, and roughly 18% rests with the top ten. CDR3 length equals 19 residues. V shed 5 bases and J 4 bases; nucleotides not matched to a gene: 23. From germline, CDR1 is LGHNT and CDR2 FRNRAP. The chain is built from TRBV12-5 and TRBJ2-7, with 7 bases lining up with TRBD1. This specimen was peripheral blood, taken from a patient treated with photon-based radiotherapy. The sequence came from a man in his forties or fifties with gastric cancer. CDR3 DNA sequence: TGTGCTAGTGGTCCCCCGACAGGGCTGGGGACGAGAAGACGATACGAGCAGTACTTC. Encoded protein: CASGPPTGLGTRRRYEQYF.